These T cell receptor beta chains were read from a single sample in a study of OX40 agonist ivuxolimab in advanced cancers. Measured with immunoSEQ multiplex PCR; TCRdb has only the in-frame clones, and not every one. The table has about 93,000 clones, roughly nine tenths seen once. This sample comprised CD4+ or CD8+ T cells sorted from blood, obtained in a trial of the OX40 agonist ivuxolimab. These receptors all stem from an adult with an advanced solid tumor such as melanoma, head and neck, liver or kidney cancer. The CDR3 runs from the conserved cysteine through the conserved F or W. A D gene is named only where the DNA matches it firmly. The size entry is marked missing in some rows and otherwise reads once, few, many or a size class.

abundance	j_gene	v_gene	d_gene	CDR3aa	CDR3nt
NA	TRBJ2-7	TRBV5-4	TRBD2	CASSPWEGNEQYF	TGTGCCAGCAGCCCGTGGGAGGGCAACGAGCAGTACTTC
once	TRBJ2-3	TRBV29-1	TRBD1	CSVEDPTGADTQYF	TGCAGCGTTGAAGATCCAACAGGGGCAGATACGCAGTATTTT
NA	TRBJ2-5	TRBV5-4	TRBD1	CASSPNLGTGGGETQYF	TGTGCCAGCAGCCCGAACTTAGGGACAGGTGGTGGGGAGACCCAGTACTTC
once	TRBJ2-7	TRBV5-8	NA	CASSQLTPYEQYF	TGTGCCAGCAGCCAGCTGACCCCGTACGAGCAGTACTTC
NA	TRBJ2-3	TRBV5-5	TRBD2	CASSSTTSGSDTQYF	TGTGCCAGCAGCTCAACCACTAGCGGTTCAGATACGCAGTATTTT
NA	TRBJ2-3	TRBV6-1	NA	CASSVDRVSTDTQYF	TGTGCCAGCAGTGTCGATAGGGTGAGCACAGATACGCAGTATTTT
NA	TRBJ1-5	TRBV7-9	NA	CASSSPNQPQHF	TGTGCCAGCAGCTCCCCTAATCAGCCCCAGCATTTT
NA	TRBJ2-1	TRBV29-1	TRBD2	CSLGFAGAEQFF	TGCAGCCTGGGATTCGCGGGAGCTGAGCAGTTCTTC
NA	TRBJ1-4	TRBV7-6	NA	CASSRGVFGDEKLFF	TGTGCCAGCAGCCGGGGGGTATTTGGGGACGAAAAACTGTTTTTT
NA	TRBJ1-4	TRBV5-1	TRBD1	CASSTGQGGHEKLFF	TGCGCCAGCAGCACAGGACAGGGGGGTCATGAAAAACTGTTTTTT
NA	TRBJ2-7	TRBV6-5	TRBD1	CASTGGKFYEQYF	TGTGCCAGCACAGGGGGAAAATTCTACGAGCAGTACTTC
once	TRBJ1-1	TRBV7-9	TRBD1	CASSVQGGTEAFF	TGTGCCAGCAGCGTACAGGGGGGCACTGAAGCTTTCTTT
NA	TRBJ2-1	TRBV5-5	TRBD2	CASSFLADSGNEQFF	TGTGCCAGCAGCTTTCTAGCGGACTCGGGCAATGAGCAGTTCTTC
NA	TRBJ2-1	TRBV2	NA	CASSGTSSEQFF	TGTGCCAGCAGTGGAACTAGCTCTGAGCAGTTCTTC
NA	TRBJ2-7	TRBV30	NA	CAWSVSSYEQYF	TGTGCCTGGAGTGTATCGAGCTACGAGCAGTACTTC
NA	TRBJ1-4	TRBV6-5	NA	CASSQMEIDEKLFF	TGTGCCAGCAGCCAGATGGAGATTGATGAAAAACTGTTTTTT
NA	TRBJ2-3	TRBV19	TRBD2	CASSIKSGRAADTQYF	TGTGCCAGTAGTATAAAGAGCGGGAGGGCCGCAGATACGCAGTATTTT
NA	TRBJ2-7	TRBV27	TRBD2	CASSLLTPGLADFYEQYF	TGTGCCAGCAGTTTATTAACCCCGGGACTAGCGGACTTCTACGAGCAGTACTTC
NA	TRBJ2-2	TRBV7-2	NA	CASSPALVLGELFF	TGTGCCAGCAGCCCCGCATTAGTCCTCGGGGAGCTGTTTTTT